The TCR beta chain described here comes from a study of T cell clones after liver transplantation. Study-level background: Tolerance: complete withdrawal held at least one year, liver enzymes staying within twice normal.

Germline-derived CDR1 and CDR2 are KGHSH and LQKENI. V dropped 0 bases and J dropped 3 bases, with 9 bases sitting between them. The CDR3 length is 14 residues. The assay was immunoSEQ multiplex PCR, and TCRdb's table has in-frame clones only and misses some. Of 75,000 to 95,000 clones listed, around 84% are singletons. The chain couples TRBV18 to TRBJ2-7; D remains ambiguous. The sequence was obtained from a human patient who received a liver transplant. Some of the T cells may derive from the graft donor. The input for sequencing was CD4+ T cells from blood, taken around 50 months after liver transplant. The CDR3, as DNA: TGTGCCAGCTCACCACCCAATCAGGACTACGAGCAGTACTTC. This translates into CASSPPNQDYEQYF.